The 17 T cell receptor beta chains below come from one sample, sequenced in a study of T cells in pancreatic ductal adenocarcinoma (dated by TCRdb to about 2017). The pancreatic ductal adenocarcinoma patients who were selected had gone through surgery without receiving any neoadjuvant therapy. Receptor libraries were prepared by the immunoSEQ multiplex PCR assay. Not all clones reach the TCRdb copy of this immuneACCESS table, which keeps in-frame sequences only. Checked studies attribute under half of the gap to unresolved V genes and leave the rest unexplained. For this sample the table gives more than 85,000 clones, of which about 95% were detected only once. The top ten clonotypes cover 3.1% of the sample. Sequenced input: PBMCs. The receptors stem from a human donor with pancreatic ductal adenocarcinoma.

J is TRBJ2-7 and V is TRBV13; 7 bases are a match to TRBD2. V lost 1 base to trimming and J lost 6 bases; unmatched junction nucleotides: 9. CDR3 length: 15 residues. The germline CDR1 and CDR2 sequences are PRHDT and FYEKMQ (reference sequence). In DNA, the CDR3 is TGTGCCAGCAGCTTAGCCGGACTAGTTTTCGGCGAGCAGTACTTC. Protein: CASSLAGLVFGEQYF.

The rearrangement links TRBV11-3 to TRBJ2-2; D not resolved. This CDR3 contains 15 residues. The V gene's germline CDR1 is SGHNT and CDR2 YENEEA. Trimming took off 1 base at V and 1 base at J, with 7 bases between the two ends. CDR3 coding DNA: TGTGCCAGCAGCTTAGGTTCAGTGAACACCGGGGAGCTGTTTTTT. This codes for CASSLGSVNTGELFF.

This clone appeared a single time. The chain uses TRBV10-3 and TRBJ2-2, with D maybe TRBD2 (5 bases). From germline, CDR1 is ENHRY and CDR2 SYGVKD. The CDR3 is 15 residues long. With 4 bases removed from V and 4 bases from J, the gap between germline ends came to 13 bases. The CDR3 DNA reads TGTGCCATCAGTGTAGGTGGGAGCGCCACCGGGGAGCTGTTTTTT. Its protein product is CAISVGGSATGELFF.

This clone was counted once. The chain couples TRBV5-1 to TRBJ2-7, with D tentatively TRBD1 (6 bases). Between the trimmed V and J ends, which lost 4 bases and 4 bases, there was a span of 12 bases. CDR3 length equals 13 residues. Looked up from germline, CDR1 is SGHRS and CDR2 is YFSETQ. The CDR3 reads CASSPGQLYEQYF. The DNA of the CDR3 is TGCGCCAGCAGCCCCGGACAGTTATACGAGCAGTACTTC.

Worth noting for this clone: A read error may produce the germline difference seen at one junction end. The chain couples TRBV10-3 to TRBJ2-5; TRBD1 is a possible D gene (7 bases). The CDR3 consists of 13 residues. Germline V lookup: CDR1 ENHRY, CDR2 SYGVKD. In nucleotides, the CDR3 is TGTGCCATCAGTACCTCAGGGGGGAATCGCTTGGACTTC. It is translated as CAISTSGGNRLDF.

This clone has just a few counts. The genes are TRBV4-1 and TRBJ2-5; D might be TRBD2 (5 bases). Germline V gives CDR1 MGHRA, CDR2 YSYEKL. The CDR3 is 14 amino acids. Trimming took off 4 bases at V and 1 base at J, with 10 bases between the two ends. The CDR3 loop reads CASSPEAFQETQYF. The CDR3 nucleotides read TGCGCCAGCAGCCCGGAGGCCTTCCAAGAGACCCAGTACTTC.

This chain links TRBV10-3 with TRBJ2-3; TRBD1 is a possible D gene (6 bases). The CDR3 runs 14 residues. Germline lookup yields CDR1 ENHRY and CDR2 SYGVKD. V was trimmed by 0 bases and J by 3 bases, leaving 7 bases between them. CDR3 sequence (DNA): TGTGCCATCAGTGAGTCTACAGGGACAGATACGCAGTATTTT. It specifies CAISESTGTDTQYF.

The chain has TRBV11-2 and TRBJ2-1; D may be TRBD2 (7 bases). Germline assignment: CDR1 SGHAT and CDR2 FQNNGV. The V and J ends lost 1 base and 2 bases respectively, with 12 bases between them. CDR3 length: 16 amino acids. CDR3 coding DNA: TGTGCCAGCAGCTTAGGGGACACTAGCGCCTACAATGAGCAGTTCTTC. Its protein is CASSLGDTSAYNEQFF.

The chain combines TRBV6-1 with TRBJ1-3; TRBD1 is a possible D gene (6 bases). V lost 0 bases and J 0 bases, leaving 9 bases between the germline ends. The germline gives CDR1 MNHNS, CDR2 SASEGT. The CDR3 runs 16 residues. CDR3 region: CASSEAGRGSGNTIYF. The CDR3 coding sequence is TGTGCCAGCAGTGAAGCGGGCAGGGGCTCTGGAAACACCATATATTTT.

This clone was observed a single time. The gene calls are TRBV5-1 and TRBJ2-3, with 15 positions matching TRBD2. The CDR3 consists of 16 residues. The V gene's germline CDR1 is SGHRS and CDR2 YFSETQ. V was clipped by 0 bases and J by 6 bases; unmatched bases: 2. The CDR3: CASSLGTSGRADTQYF. The CDR3 DNA reads as TGCGCCAGCAGCTTGGGGACTAGCGGGAGGGCCGATACGCAGTATTTT.

This chain joins TRBV25-1 and TRBJ2-2; TRBD2 matches 8 bases. From germline, CDR1 is MGHDK and CDR2 SYGVNS. CDR3 length equals 15 residues. J was trimmed by 4 bases and V by 7 bases; bases with no gene match: 8. The CDR3 nucleotides are TGTGCCAGCACCTCCGGGACTAGGGGCACCGGGGAGCTGTTTTTT. Protein product: CASTSGTRGTGELFF.

This clone appeared a few times. CDR3 in DNA: TGTGCCAGTAAAACTGCTAGCAATCAGCCCCAGCATTTT. Translating gives CASKTASNQPQHF. V usage is TRBV19 and J usage is TRBJ1-5; the D is unclear. Germline V CDR1 and CDR2: LNHDA, SQIVND (reference sequence). Trimming shortened V by 7 bases and J by 0 bases, and 7 bases separated the two germline ends. The CDR3 is 13 amino acids. Supplemented by reference TRBV19 and TRBJ1-5, the full variable domain reads DGGITQSPKYLFRKEGQNVTLSCEQNLNHDAMYWYRQDPGQGLRLIYYSQIVNDFQKGDIAEGYSVSREKKESFPLTVTSAQKNPTAFYLCASKTASNQPQHFGDGTRLSIL.

The rearrangement links TRBV5-4 to TRBJ2-7, with 8 bases aligning to TRBD2. Germline V lookup: CDR1 SGHNT, CDR2 YYREEE (reference sequence). V shed 4 bases, J shed 3 bases, and the junction held 9 bases outside the gene matches. The CDR3 length is 15 residues. Here the CDR3 reads CASSPGGVGDYEQYF. For the CDR3, the DNA is TGTGCCAGCAGCCCGGGAGGGGTAGGAGACTACGAGCAGTACTTC.

The genes are TRBV7-2 and TRBJ1-5; D gene ambiguous. Germline CDR1 reads SGHTA; CDR2 reads FQGNSA. The CDR3 contains 14 residues. V dropped 4 bases and J dropped 0 bases, with 7 bases sitting between them. CDR3 in amino acids: CASSWADSNQPQHF. The CDR3 nucleotides read TGTGCCAGCAGCTGGGCAGATAGCAATCAGCCCCAGCATTTT. The full variable domain, with the rest looked up from reference TRBV7-2 and TRBJ1-5, is GAGVSQSPSNKVTEKGKDVELRCDPISGHTALYWYRQSLGQGLEFLIYFQGNSAPDKSGLPSDRFSAERTGGSVSTLTIQRTQQEDSAVYLCASSWADSNQPQHFGDGTRLSIL.

This sequence joins TRBV7-2 and TRBJ2-1; possible D gene TRBD2, 6 bases. The CDR3 is 13 residues long. V was trimmed by 5 bases and J by 9 bases, leaving 14 bases between them. Looked up from germline, CDR1 is SGHTA and CDR2 is FQGNSA. The CDR3 DNA sequence: TGTGCCAGCAGCATGAGGGACTCGGGTGAGCAGTTCTTC. Protein sequence: CASSMRDSGEQFF.

This chain links TRBV28 with TRBJ2-3, with 10 bases lining up with TRBD1. Germline values: CDR1 MDHEN, CDR2 SYDVKM. The CDR3 totals 16 residues. Trimming at V came to 5 bases and at J to 0 bases, leaving 5 bases not matched to a gene. In nucleotides, the CDR3 is TGTGCCAGCAGTGCCGGGACAGGGGTAAGCACAGATACGCAGTATTTT. Amino acid sequence: CASSAGTGVSTDTQYF.

The rearrangement links TRBV10-2 to TRBJ2-1, with 8 bases fitting TRBD2. The CDR3 has 14 amino acids. Per the germline V gene, CDR1 is WSHSY and CDR2 is SAAADI. V was clipped by 10 bases and J by 1 base; unmatched bases: 6. CDR3 nucleotide sequence: TGCGCCACCGAGAGCGGGAGATCCTACAATGAGCAGTTCTTC. It is translated as CATESGRSYNEQFF.